This T cell receptor beta chain derives from a study of T-cell memory formation after mild COVID-19. Germline V gene data show CDR1 as MNHEY and CDR2 as SVGEGT. The CDR3 is made up of 16 amino acids. Deletions cut 0 bases from V and 4 bases from J, with 14 bases between. Study results and limitations: The appearance of some responding clones in pre-infection memory suggested that cross-reactive memory joined. Balance between CD4 and CD8 was seen in clones contracting day 15 to 85, and a CD4+ lean was seen in later expanders.

One entry per CDR3 protein, called by TCRdb with MiXCR from the 5' RACE reads. Among about 410,000 distinct CDR3 sequences listed, 15% to 20% were seen once. Comment on this clonotype: The antigen is unknown.

This sequence joins TRBV6-2 or TRBV6-3 and TRBJ2-3; D perhaps matches TRBD1 (6 bases). The sequence derives from a man younger than 35 who had mild COVID-19 (a few samples of this study predate the infection). Cell type and time point are not known. Source material: PBMCs or a T cell subset sorted from them (not recorded which). The CDR3 bases are TGTGCCAGCAGTTACTCGCTAGATGGGGGCCCAGATACGCAGTATTTT. As protein: CASSYSLDGGPDTQYF.